The entry below gives a single T cell receptor (beta chain) sequence along with its context. An end of the junction differs from the germline gene, which may be a read error. This CDR3 spans 12 amino acids. The germline V gene has CDR1 SGHTA and CDR2 FQGTGA. The authors ran a second PCR of 7 to 11 cycles using a sample-barcoded 5' primer and a J-beta primer mix. MiXCR was run by TCRdb on the 5' RACE reads, yielding one entry per CDR3 protein. The table shows more than 900,000 distinct CDR3 sequences, with 25% to 30% occurring only once. The data originate from a study of blood T cells in healthy people across ages. These data also featured in a second study, about T cells of mothers and their children.

The specimen sequenced was blood. This chain links TRBV7-3 with TRBJ2-1; D not resolved. The TCR sequence derives from a woman in her forties in good health. Here the CDR3 reads CVSSQGGNEQFF. DNA of the CDR3: TGTGTCAGCAGCCAAGGTGGAAATGAGCAGTTCTTC.